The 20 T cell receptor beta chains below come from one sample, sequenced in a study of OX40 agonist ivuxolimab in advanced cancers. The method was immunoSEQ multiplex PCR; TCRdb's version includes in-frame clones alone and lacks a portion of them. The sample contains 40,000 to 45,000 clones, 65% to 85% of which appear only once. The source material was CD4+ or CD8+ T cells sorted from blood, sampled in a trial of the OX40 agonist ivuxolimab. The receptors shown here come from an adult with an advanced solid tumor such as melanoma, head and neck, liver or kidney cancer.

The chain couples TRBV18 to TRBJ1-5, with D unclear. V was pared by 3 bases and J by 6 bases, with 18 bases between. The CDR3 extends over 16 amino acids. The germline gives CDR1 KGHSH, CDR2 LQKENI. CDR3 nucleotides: TGTGCCAGCTCACCCTCGGGCCAGCGAGTCGCTCAGCCCCAGCATTTT. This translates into CASSPSGQRVAQPQHF.

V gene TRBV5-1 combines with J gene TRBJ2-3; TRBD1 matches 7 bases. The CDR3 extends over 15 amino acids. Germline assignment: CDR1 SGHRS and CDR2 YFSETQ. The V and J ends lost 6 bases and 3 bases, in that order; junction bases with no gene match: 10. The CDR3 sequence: CASNPGGGVTDTQYF. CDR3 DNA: TGCGCCAGCAACCCAGGGGGTGGAGTAACAGATACGCAGTATTTT.

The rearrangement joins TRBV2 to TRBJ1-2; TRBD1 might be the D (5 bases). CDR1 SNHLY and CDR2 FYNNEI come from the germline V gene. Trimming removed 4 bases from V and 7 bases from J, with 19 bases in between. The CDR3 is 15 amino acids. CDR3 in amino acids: CASSATGPGLVGYTF. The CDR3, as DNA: TGTGCCAGCAGTGCCACGGGACCCGGGCTAGTTGGCTACACCTTC.

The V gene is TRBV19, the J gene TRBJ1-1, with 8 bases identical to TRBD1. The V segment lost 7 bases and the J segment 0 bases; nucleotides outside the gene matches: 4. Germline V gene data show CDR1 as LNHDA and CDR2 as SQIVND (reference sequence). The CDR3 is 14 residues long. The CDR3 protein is CASTTGGMNTEAFF. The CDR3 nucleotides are TGTGCCAGTACCACAGGGGGGATGAACACTGAAGCTTTCTTT.

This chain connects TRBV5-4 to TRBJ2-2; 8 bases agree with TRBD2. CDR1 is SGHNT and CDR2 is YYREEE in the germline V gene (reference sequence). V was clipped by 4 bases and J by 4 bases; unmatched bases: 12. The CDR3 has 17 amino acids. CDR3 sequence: CASSATSGSVGTGELFF. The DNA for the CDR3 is TGTGCCAGCAGCGCAACCAGCGGGAGTGTTGGCACCGGGGAGCTGTTTTTT.

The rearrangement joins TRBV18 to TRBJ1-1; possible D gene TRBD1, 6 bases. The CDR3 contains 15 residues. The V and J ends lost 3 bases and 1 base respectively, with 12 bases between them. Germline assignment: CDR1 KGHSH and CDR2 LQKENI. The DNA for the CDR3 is TGTGCCAGCTCACCTACGGGGGGGGCGAACACTGAAGCTTTCTTT. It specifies CASSPTGGANTEAFF. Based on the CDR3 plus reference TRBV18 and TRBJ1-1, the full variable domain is NAGVMQNPRHLVRRRGQEARLRCSPMKGHSHVYWYRQLPEEGLKFMVYLQKENIIDESGMPKERFSAEFPKEGPSILRIQQVVRGDSAAYFCASSPTGGANTEAFFGQGTRLTVV.

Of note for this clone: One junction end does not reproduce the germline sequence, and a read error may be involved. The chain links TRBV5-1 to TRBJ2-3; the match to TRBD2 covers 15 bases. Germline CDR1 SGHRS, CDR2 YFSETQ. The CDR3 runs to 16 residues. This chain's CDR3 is CASSPGLAGGGDTQYF. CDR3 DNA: TGTGCCAGCAGCCCGGGACTAGCGGGAGGTGGAGATACGCAGTATTTT.

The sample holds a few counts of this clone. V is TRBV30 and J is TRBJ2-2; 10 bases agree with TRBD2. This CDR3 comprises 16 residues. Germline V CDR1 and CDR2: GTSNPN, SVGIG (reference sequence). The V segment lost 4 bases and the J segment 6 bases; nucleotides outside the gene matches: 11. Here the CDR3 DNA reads TGTGCCTGGACCCTAGGCCTAGCGGGAGTTGCCGGGGAGCTGTTTTTT. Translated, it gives CAWTLGLAGVAGELFF. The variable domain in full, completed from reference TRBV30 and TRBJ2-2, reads SQTIHQWPATLVQPVGSPLSLECTVEGTSNPNLYWYRQAAGRGLQLLFYSVGIGQISSEVPQNLSASRPQDRQFILSSKKLLLSDSGFYLCAWTLGLAGVAGELFFGEGSRLTVL.

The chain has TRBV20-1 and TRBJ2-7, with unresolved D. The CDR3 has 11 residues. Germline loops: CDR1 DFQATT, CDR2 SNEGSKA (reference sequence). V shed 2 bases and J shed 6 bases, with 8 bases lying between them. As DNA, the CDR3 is TGCAGTGCTAGATTTAGGTCCGAGCAGTACTTC. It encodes CSARFRSEQYF.

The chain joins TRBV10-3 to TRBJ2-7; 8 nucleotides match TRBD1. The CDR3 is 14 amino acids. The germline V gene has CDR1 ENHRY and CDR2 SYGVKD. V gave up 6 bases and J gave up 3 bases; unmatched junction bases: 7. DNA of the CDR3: TGTGCCATCAGCGAAACCGGACAGGGCTACGAGCAGTACTTC. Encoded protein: CAISETGQGYEQYF.

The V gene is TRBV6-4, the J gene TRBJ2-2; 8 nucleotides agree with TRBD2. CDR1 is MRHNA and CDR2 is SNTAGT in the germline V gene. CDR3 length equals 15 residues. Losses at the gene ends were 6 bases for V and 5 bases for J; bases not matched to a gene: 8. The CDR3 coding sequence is TGTGCCAGCAGATCCTTAGCTAGCGGGACCGGGGAGCTGTTTTTT. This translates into CASRSLASGTGELFF.

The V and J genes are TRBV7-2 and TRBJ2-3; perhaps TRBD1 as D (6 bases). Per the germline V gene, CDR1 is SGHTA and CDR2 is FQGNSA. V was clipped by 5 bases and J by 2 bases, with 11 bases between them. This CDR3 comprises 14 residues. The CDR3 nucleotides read TGTGCCAGCAGCCGACAGGTGATCACAGATACGCAGTATTTT. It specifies CASSRQVITDTQYF. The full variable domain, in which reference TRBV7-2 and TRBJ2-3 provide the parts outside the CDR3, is GAGVSQSPSNKVTEKGKDVELRCDPISGHTALYWYRQSLGQGLEFLIYFQGNSAPDKSGLPSDRFSAERTGGSVSTLTIQRTQQEDSAVYLCASSRQVITDTQYFGPGTRLTVL.

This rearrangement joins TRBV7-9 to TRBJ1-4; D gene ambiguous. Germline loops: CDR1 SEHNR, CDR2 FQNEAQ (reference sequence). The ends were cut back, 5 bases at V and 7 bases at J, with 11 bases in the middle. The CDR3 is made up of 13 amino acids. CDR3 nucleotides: TGTGCCAGCAGCCCGGATCAGGCTGAAAAACTGTTTTTT. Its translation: CASSPDQAEKLFF. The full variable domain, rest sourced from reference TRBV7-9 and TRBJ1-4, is DTGVSQNPRHKITKRGQNVTFRCDPISEHNRLYWYRQTLGQGPEFLTYFQNEAQLEKSRLLSDRFSAERPKGSFSTLEIQRTEQGDSAMYLCASSPDQAEKLFFGSGTQLSVL.

CDR3 residues: CAWSPGGYEQYF. In nucleotides, the CDR3 is TGTGCCTGGAGCCCCGGGGGATACGAGCAGTACTTC. V and J are TRBV30 and TRBJ2-7; a possible D gene is TRBD2 (6 bases). Germline V CDR1 and CDR2: GTSNPN, SVGIG (reference sequence). This CDR3 region has 12 residues. V was trimmed by 3 bases and J by 4 bases, leaving 10 bases between them.

The CDR3 region has the DNA TGTGCCAGTAGTGGGGACGGTTCCTACGAGCAGTACTTC. Translating gives CASSGDGSYEQYF. The rearrangement joins TRBV19 to TRBJ2-5; tentatively, D is TRBD1 or TRBD2 (5 bases each). TRBJ2-7 matches the DNA end more closely, so the J call is doubtful. Germline V lookup: CDR1 LNHDA, CDR2 SQIVND (reference sequence). CDR3 length: 13 residues.

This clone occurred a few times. The CDR3 is CASSLDGYEQYF. In DNA form, the CDR3 reads TGTGCCAGCTCACTCGACGGGTACGAGCAGTACTTC. V and J are TRBV18 and TRBJ2-7; no reliable D call. The CDR3 sequence is 12 residues long. CDR1 and CDR2 from the germline V gene are KGHSH and LQKENI. With 4 bases removed from V and 4 bases from J, the gap between germline ends came to 8 bases.

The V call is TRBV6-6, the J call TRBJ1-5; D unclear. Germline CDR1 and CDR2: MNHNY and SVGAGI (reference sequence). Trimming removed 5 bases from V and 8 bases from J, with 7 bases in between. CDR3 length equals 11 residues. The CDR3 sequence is CASSPGKPQHF. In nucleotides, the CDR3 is TGTGCCAGCAGTCCTGGGAAGCCCCAGCATTTT.

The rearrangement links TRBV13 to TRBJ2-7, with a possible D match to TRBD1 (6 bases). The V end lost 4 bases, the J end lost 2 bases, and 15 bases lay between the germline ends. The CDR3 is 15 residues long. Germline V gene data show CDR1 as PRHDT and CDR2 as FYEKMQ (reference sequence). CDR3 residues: CASSSLRAGAYEQYF. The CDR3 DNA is TGTGCCAGCAGCTCCCTCCGGGCAGGGGCCTACGAGCAGTACTTC.

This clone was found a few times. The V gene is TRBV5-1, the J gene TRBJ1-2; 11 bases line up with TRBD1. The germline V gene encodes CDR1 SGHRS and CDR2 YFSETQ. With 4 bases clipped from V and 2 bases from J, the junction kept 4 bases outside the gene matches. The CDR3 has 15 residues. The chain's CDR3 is CASSGGQGVNYGYTF. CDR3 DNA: TGCGCCAGCAGCGGGGGACAGGGGGTAAACTATGGCTACACCTTC.

Here the CDR3 reads CASGKETQYF. In DNA, the CDR3 is TGTGCCAGCGGTAAAGAGACCCAGTACTTC. V and J are TRBV6-5 and TRBJ2-5; no reliable D call. This CDR3 region has 10 residues. V shed 8 bases and J shed 3 bases, with 4 bases lying between them. Germline V gene data show CDR1 as MNHEY and CDR2 as SVGAGI.